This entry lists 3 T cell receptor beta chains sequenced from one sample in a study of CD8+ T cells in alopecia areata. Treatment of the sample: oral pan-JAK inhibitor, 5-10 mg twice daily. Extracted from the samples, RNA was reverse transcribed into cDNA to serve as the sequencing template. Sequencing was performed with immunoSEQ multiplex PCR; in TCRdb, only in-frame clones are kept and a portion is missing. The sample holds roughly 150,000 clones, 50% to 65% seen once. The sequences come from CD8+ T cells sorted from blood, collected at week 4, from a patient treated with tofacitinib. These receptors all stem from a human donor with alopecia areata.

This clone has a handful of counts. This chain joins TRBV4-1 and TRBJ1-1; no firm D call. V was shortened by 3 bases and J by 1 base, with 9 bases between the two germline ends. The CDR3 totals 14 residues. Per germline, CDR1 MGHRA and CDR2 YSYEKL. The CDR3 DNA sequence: TGCGCCAGCAGCCACGTGACACGGAACACTGAAGCTTTCTTT. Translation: CASSHVTRNTEAFF.

CDR3 sequence (DNA): TGTGCCTGGAGTTATGGGGGGAACACTGAAGCTTTCTTT. It encodes CAWSYGGNTEAFF. The chain recombines TRBV30 with TRBJ1-1, with D perhaps matching TRBD1 (5 bases). This CDR3 comprises 13 residues. V lost 2 bases, J lost 1 base, and 8 bases lay in between. Germline loops: CDR1 GTSNPN, CDR2 SVGIG (reference sequence).

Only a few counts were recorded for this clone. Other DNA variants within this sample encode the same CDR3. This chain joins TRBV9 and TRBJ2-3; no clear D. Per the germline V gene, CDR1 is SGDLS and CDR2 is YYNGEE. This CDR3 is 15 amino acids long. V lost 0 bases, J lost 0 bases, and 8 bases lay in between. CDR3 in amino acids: CASSVGADSTDTQYF. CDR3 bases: TGTGCCAGCAGCGTAGGGGCGGACAGCACAGATACGCAGTATTTT.